Presented here are 20 T cell receptor beta chains from one specimen sequenced in a study of cytomegalovirus exposure and HLA in healthy donors listed by TCRdb under 2017. Libraries were prepared through the immunoSEQ multiplex PCR assay. A mixture of 60 forward primers for TCR Vbeta segments and 13 reverse primers for TCR Jbeta segments was used in the multiplex PCR. TCRdb provides this immuneACCESS table in a form limited to in-frame rearrangements. Some clones are lacking; in checked studies, under half of them reflect an unresolved V gene, and why the rest are absent is not known. The sample records 180,000 or so clones, roughly 75% of which are singletons. The ten largest clones take up 1.5% to 2% of the sample. The specimen sequenced was PBMCs. The source of these receptors is a woman aged 30 to 39 in good health and CMV-seronegative.

This clone showed up just a few times. At one boundary the junction diverges from the germline segment, which might be a read error. The chain is built from TRBV6-1 and TRBJ1-1; 7 nucleotides agree with TRBD1. This CDR3 region has 13 residues. Germline CDR1 reads MNHNS; CDR2 reads SASEGT. CDR3 bases: TGTGCCAGCAGTGAAGGACAGGGTATTCACCTCGGGTTT. This sequence encodes CASSEGQGIHLGF.

This chain links TRBV29-1 with TRBJ2-1, with D tentatively TRBD2 (6 bases). Germline V lookup: CDR1 SQVTM, CDR2 ANQGSEA. Between the trimmed V and J ends, which lost 5 bases and 9 bases, there was a span of 20 bases. This CDR3 is built from 14 residues. The CDR3: CSVSATSRTGEQFF. In DNA, the CDR3 is TGCAGCGTTTCGGCAACTAGCCGGACGGGTGAGCAGTTCTTC.

The chain links TRBV6-5 to TRBJ2-7, with a tentative D call TRBD2 (6 bases). The V end lost 10 bases, the J end lost 0 bases, and 13 bases lay between the germline ends. The CDR3 totals 13 residues. Germline values: CDR1 MNHEY, CDR2 SVGAGI. The CDR3 DNA sequence: TGTGCCACTCGGGGGTCCAGCTCCTACGAGCAGTACTTC. It yields the protein CATRGSSSYEQYF.

The V and J genes are TRBV9 and TRBJ2-1; unclear D gene. The CDR3 is 14 amino acids. The germline V gene has CDR1 SGDLS and CDR2 YYNGEE. Trimming cost V 4 bases and J 3 bases, with 11 bases left between them. The CDR3 nucleotides are TGTGCCAGCAGCCCCCCACTCGACTACAATGAGCAGTTCTTC. Protein product: CASSPPLDYNEQFF.

The DNA for the CDR3 is TGCGCCAGCAGCCAAGATCAGGGGACATTGAACACCGGGGAGCTGTTTTTT. Its translation is CASSQDQGTLNTGELFF. V usage is TRBV4-3 and J usage is TRBJ2-2; D possibly corresponds to TRBD1 (6 bases). This CDR3 comprises 17 residues. CDR1 and CDR2 from the germline V gene are LGHNA and YSLEER. V was trimmed by 0 bases and J by 1 base, leaving 12 bases between them.

The V call is TRBV6-1, the J call TRBJ2-2, with TRBD2 matching over 7 bases. CDR1 is MNHNS, CDR2 SASEGT, per germline. V was clipped by 6 bases and J by 3 bases; unmatched bases: 7. The CDR3 has 15 amino acids. Here the CDR3 DNA reads TGTGCCAGCAGAGTTAGCGGGTCGTACACCGGGGAGCTGTTTTTT. Protein product: CASRVSGSYTGELFF.

This clone was found once. CDR3 in amino acids: CASSQDTRSSYNEQFF. The CDR3 bases are TGTGCCAGCAGCCAAGATACCCGGAGCTCCTACAATGAGCAGTTCTTC. The chain recombines TRBV4-2 with TRBJ2-1, with D uncertain. CDR3 length: 16 residues. V dropped 0 bases and J dropped 0 bases, with 9 bases sitting between them. Germline CDR1 LGHNA, CDR2 YNFKEQ.

The V gene is TRBV5-6, the J gene TRBJ2-5, with D possibly matching TRBD1 (5 bases). V lost 0 bases and J lost 5, with 17 bases in between. In germline, CDR1 is SGHDT, CDR2 YYEEEE. The CDR3 totals 16 residues. CDR3 in DNA: TGTGCCAGCAGCTTGGCTGGCAGGGCTTTGGGGGAGACCCAGTACTTC. Residues: CASSLAGRALGETQYF. The full variable domain, completed using reference TRBV5-6 and TRBJ2-5, is DAGVTQSPTHLIKTRGQQVTLRCSPKSGHDTVSWYQQALGQGPQFIFQYYEEEERQRGNFPDRFSGHQFPNYSSELNVNALLLGDSALYLCASSLAGRALGETQYFGPGTRLLVL.

The chain combines TRBV4-1 with TRBJ1-5; D remains unclear. The CDR3 is 16 amino acids. The germline V and J ends were trimmed by 3 bases and 6 bases, with 18 bases remaining between them. Germline V gene sequence: CDR1 MGHRA, CDR2 YSYEKL. In DNA form, the CDR3 reads TGCGCCAGCAGCCAGCCCCCCGTCCGGGGAGGTCAGCCCCAGCATTTT. Protein product: CASSQPPVRGGQPQHF.

V gene TRBV10-2 combines with J gene TRBJ1-3, with TRBD1 as a possible D gene (5 bases). V was shortened by 6 bases and J by 0 bases, with 12 bases between the two germline ends. The CDR3 sequence is 15 residues long. CDR1 and CDR2 (germline): WSHSY, SAAADI. This CDR3 reads CASSPTGDSGNTIYF. For the CDR3, the DNA is TGCGCCAGCAGCCCAACAGGAGACTCTGGAAACACCATATATTTT.

J is TRBJ2-2 and V is TRBV7-2; D call uncertain. The CDR3 is 14 residues long. CDR1 is SGHTA and CDR2 is FQGNSA in the germline V gene. V dropped 2 bases and J dropped 1 base, with 5 bases sitting between them. The CDR3 spells CASSLRQNTGELFF. Written as DNA, the CDR3 is TGTGCCAGCAGCTTAAGACAGAACACCGGGGAGCTGTTTTTT.

V gene TRBV19 combines with J gene TRBJ2-1, with 11 bases aligning to TRBD2. J gave up 9 bases and V 3 bases, and 7 bases lay outside the gene matches. Germline V gene sequence: CDR1 LNHDA, CDR2 SQIVND (reference sequence). The CDR3 spans 15 residues. CDR3 coding DNA: TGTGCCAGTAGTATCTTAGCGGGGGGGCTGGGTGAGCAGTTCTTC. Translation: CASSILAGGLGEQFF.

The chain is built from TRBV6-5 and TRBJ2-1; 10 bases map to TRBD2. CDR1 is MNHEY and CDR2 is SVGAGI in the germline V gene. This CDR3 contains 13 residues. J was trimmed by 6 bases and V by 6 bases; bases with no gene match: 2. The CDR3 sequence is CASRGTSVNEQFF. For the CDR3, the DNA is TGTGCCAGCAGAGGGACTAGCGTCAATGAGCAGTTCTTC.

The chain couples TRBV2 to TRBJ1-2, with D hard to call. Germline V gene lookup returns CDR1 SNHLY and CDR2 FYNNEI. The V end lost 10 bases, the J end lost 0 bases, and 12 bases lay between the germline ends. CDR3 size: 13 residues. CDR3 sequence (DNA): TGTGCCACTTCCCAGGAAACTAACTATGGCTACACCTTC. The encoded protein is CATSQETNYGYTF. The full variable domain, rest sourced from reference TRBV2 and TRBJ1-2, is EPEVTQTPSHQVTQMGQEVILRCVPISNHLYFYWYRQILGQKVEFLVSFYNNEISEKSEIFDDQFSVERPDGSNFTLKIRSTKLEDSAMYFCATSQETNYGYTFGSGTRLTVV.

This sequence joins TRBV18 and TRBJ2-5; D unclear. CDR3 length equals 13 residues. The germline CDR1 and CDR2 sequences are KGHSH and LQKENI. Deletions cut 4 bases from V and 2 bases from J, with 8 bases between. CDR3 sequence reads: CASSLSEQETQYF. The CDR3 region has the DNA TGTGCCAGCTCACTGTCTGAGCAAGAGACCCAGTACTTC.

The chain carries TRBV19 and TRBJ2-5; the match to TRBD2 covers 8 bases. The assigned J gene may be wrong: the sequence end matches TRBJ2-7 better. From germline, CDR1 is LNHDA and CDR2 SQIVND (reference sequence). The CDR3 loop spans 15 amino acids. This chain's CDR3 is CASSRGTGGISEQYF. CDR3 nucleotides: TGTGCCAGTAGTAGAGGGACGGGGGGGATCTCCGAGCAGTACTTC.

This chain joins TRBV21-1 and TRBJ2-7; the table's D gene call, TRBD2, was not cross checked with the DNA. TRBV21-1 represents a pseudogene. The length of the CDR3 is 17 residues. CDR3: CASSNEEVGGRAYEQYF. The CDR3 DNA follows: TGTGCCAGCAGCAACGAGGAAGTCGGGGGAAGAGCCTACGAGCAGTACTTC.

There are a few counts of this clone. The chain employs TRBV5-8 and TRBJ2-7; perhaps TRBD1 as D (6 bases). V shed 3 bases and J shed 1 base, with 17 bases lying between them. CDR3 size: 16 residues. Germline V gene data show CDR1 as SGHTS and CDR2 as YDEGEE. The CDR3 DNA reads as TGTGCCAGCAGCTGGGTGGGGGCGGGCCCTTCCTACGAGCAGTACTTC. Protein product: CASSWVGAGPSYEQYF.

This clone turned up a few times. The junction and the germline gene differ at one end; a read error may be behind it. V is TRBV7-7 and J is TRBJ2-5, with 7 bases matching TRBD2. The CDR3 loop spans 15 amino acids. Germline loops: CDR1 SSHAT, CDR2 FNYEAQ (reference sequence). The CDR3 DNA reads TGTGCTAGCAGCTCAAGAACGGGAGGACAAGAGACCCAGTACTTC. Translated, it gives CASSSRTGGQETQYF.

This clone was seen more than once but under ten times. This CDR3 is also generated by other DNA sequences in the sample. The chain links TRBV15 to TRBJ2-5, with TRBD2 as a possible D gene (7 bases). Trimming removed 0 bases at V and 5 bases at J, with 13 bases between. Germline V gene data show CDR1 as LNHNV and CDR2 as YYDKDF (reference sequence). CDR3 length: 15 residues. CDR3 in DNA: TGTGCCACCAGCAGAGATTCGGGGGGCAAGGAGACCCAGTACTTC. Its protein product is CATSRDSGGKETQYF.